This TCR beta chain came from a study of shared clonotypes between healthy human individuals. Some clones are missing from TCRdb's copy, which holds only in-frame ones; the method was immunoSEQ multiplex PCR. This sample carries over a million clones, roughly 96% of them seen once, and the ten largest clones take more than 0.9%. A CD45RA+ naive subset and a CD45RA-negative memory subset were split from CD4+ cells. This CDR3 spans 14 amino acids. Trimming took 0 bases from V and 9 from J; bases not matched to a gene: 4. Germline V gives CDR1 MNHNY, CDR2 SVGAGI (reference sequence). Study-wide results and limits: Rarefaction exposed incomplete sorted-subset sequencing despite large depth. Clonotypes that were shared across a few donors made up approximately 5.1% of naive CD4 clonotypes. Naive subsets generally had larger estimated richness than memory subsets.

For this clone: Its target is not known.

The sequenced sample consisted of naive CD4+ T cells sorted from blood. Indicated subset: CD45RA+ positively selected. This TCR came from a man aged 30 to 45 in good health. The chain links TRBV6-6 to TRBJ2-1; TRBD1 aligns across 8 bases. CDR3 nucleotides: TGTGCCAGCAGTTACTCGACGGACAGGGCTGAGCAGTTCTTC. It encodes CASSYSTDRAEQFF.